The entry below gives a single TCR beta chain sequence along with its context. No cognate antigen has been identified for it. Qualities for individual bases were not recorded, and no much larger clone is one base off. The entry originates in a study of OX40 agonist ivuxolimab in advanced cancers. Notes on the research overall: Ivuxolimab was an agonistic, fully human IgG2 monoclonal antibody directed against OX40 (CD134), a costimulatory receptor. Intravenous ivuxolimab was administered to patients every 2 weeks at six dose levels: 0.01, 0.1, 0.3, 1.5, 3 and 10 mg/kg. Of the approximately 50 dose-escalation patients, hepatocellular carcinoma was present in 19, melanoma in around 15, renal cell carcinoma in 9 and head and neck cancer in 9. A male proportion of 75% to 85% and a mean age of approximately 55 years, ranging from 23 to 79, were recorded for the dose-escalation cohort. Patients were allowed to have had prior anti-PD-1, anti-PD-L1 or anti-CTLA-4 therapy, and 40% to 45% of the dose-escalation patients had previously received checkpoint inhibitors. Partial responses occurred in three dose-escalation patients, of whom one had hepatocellular carcinoma and two had cutaneous melanoma. The purpose of peripheral TCRbeta sequencing was to test whether ivuxolimab changed TCR sequence diversity and led to clonal T-cell expansion. The paper covers the monotherapy dose-escalation part of the phase I ivuxolimab trial, which included N = 52 patients.

CDR1 SGHDN and CDR2 FVKESK are derived from the germline V gene. The CDR3 starts with the cysteine, ends with the phenylalanine, and has 17 residues. Only the CDR3 DNA is retained, 51 bases long and in frame from the first base. V is trimmed back by 4 bases and J by 3 bases, and the junction contains 11 bases that no gene match accounts for. Patients with autoimmune disease history or receiving systemic immunosuppression were excluded from the trial. Peripheral blood for TCR sequencing was collected from all dose cohorts at baseline, on cycle 4 day 1, and on cycle 7 day 1. The samples were taken from a phase I, first-in-human, multicenter, open-label dose-escalation trial of ivuxolimab. Adults with locally advanced or metastatic melanoma, renal cell carcinoma, hepatocellular carcinoma or head and neck squamous cell carcinoma were enrolled in the trial. Before TCR sequencing, CD4+ and CD8+ T cells were separately sorted from peripheral blood.

Broad study findings and their caveats: After ivuxolimab, CD8+ T cells had more expanded clones than CD4+ T cells on average. Antigen specificity was not determined for the clonally expanded peripheral T cells. At doses of 0.1 to 3.0 mg/kg, clonal expansion of both CD4+ and CD8+ T cells in blood was seen between baseline and week 6. Low levels of normalized T-cell clonal expansion were also seen in some patients who did not respond. Partial responders in the 0.1-3.0 mg/kg groups had among the lowest normalized peripheral clonal expansion, especially among CD8+ T cells.

Genomic DNA was isolated from the sorted cells so that the TCRbeta CDR3 region could be sequenced. TCRbeta CDR3 regions were sequenced using the immunoSEQ Assay. TCRdb carries this immuneACCESS record with in-frame sequences only. Its versions omit some clonotypes, under half of them owing to an unresolved V gene in the studies checked, with the rest unexplained. Within this sample are some 98,000 clones, with 90% to 95% of them counted one time only. Of the sample, 0.25% to 0.35% is held by the ten largest clones. Sequenced here: CD4+ or CD8+ T cells sorted from blood, sampled in a trial of the OX40 agonist ivuxolimab. This TCR was recovered from an adult with an advanced solid tumor such as melanoma, head and neck, liver or kidney cancer. The chain links TRBV14 with TRBJ2-1, with 8 middle bases fitting TRBD2. The CDR3 is CASSPLAGRGGYNEQFF. The nucleotides are TGTGCCAGCAGCCCGCTAGCGGGCCGGGGGGGCTACAATGAGCAGTTCTTC.